This T cell receptor (beta chain) emerged from a study of blood T cell repertoires in COVID-19. As originally analysed: How many nucleated cells were present was estimated from reference gene primer amplification. The table came from immunoSEQ multiplex PCR; TCRdb's copy has only in-frame clones and leaves some out. V, J and clone size are taken as reported in that table, and D and trimming were inferred from the DNA itself. The sample includes fewer than 110,000 clones, almost 85% seen only once; the top ten take approximately 4.4%. Germline V CDR1 and CDR2: ENHRY, SYGVKD. This CDR3 has 17 amino acids. Trimming shortened V by 5 bases and J by 0 bases, and 17 bases separated the two germline ends.

This rearrangement joins TRBV10-3 to TRBJ2-1; D is possibly TRBD2 (5 bases). Sequenced input: peripheral blood. The source of this sequence is a human donor in a cohort sampled during active COVID-19. In DNA form, the CDR3 reads TGTGCCATCAGTAGCGGAGAACCCCAGAGCTCCTACAATGAGCAGTTCTTC. Translated: CAISSGEPQSSYNEQFF.